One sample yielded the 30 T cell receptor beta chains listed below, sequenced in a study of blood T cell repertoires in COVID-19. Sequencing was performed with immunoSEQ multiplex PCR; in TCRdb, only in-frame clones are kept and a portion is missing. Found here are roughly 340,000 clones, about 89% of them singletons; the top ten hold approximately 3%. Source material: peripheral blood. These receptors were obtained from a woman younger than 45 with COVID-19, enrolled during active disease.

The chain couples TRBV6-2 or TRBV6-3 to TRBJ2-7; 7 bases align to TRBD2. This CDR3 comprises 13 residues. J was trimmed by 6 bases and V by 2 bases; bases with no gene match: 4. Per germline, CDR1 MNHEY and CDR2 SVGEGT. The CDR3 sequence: CASSYPLAGEQYF. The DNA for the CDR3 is TGTGCCAGCAGTTACCCTTTAGCGGGCGAGCAGTACTTC.

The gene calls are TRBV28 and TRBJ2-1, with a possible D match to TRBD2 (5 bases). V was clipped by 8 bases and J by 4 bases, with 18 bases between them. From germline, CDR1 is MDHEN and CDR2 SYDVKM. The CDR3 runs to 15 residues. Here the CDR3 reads CASGDAGFPYNEQFF. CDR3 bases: TGTGCCAGCGGGGATGCGGGTTTTCCATACAATGAGCAGTTCTTC.

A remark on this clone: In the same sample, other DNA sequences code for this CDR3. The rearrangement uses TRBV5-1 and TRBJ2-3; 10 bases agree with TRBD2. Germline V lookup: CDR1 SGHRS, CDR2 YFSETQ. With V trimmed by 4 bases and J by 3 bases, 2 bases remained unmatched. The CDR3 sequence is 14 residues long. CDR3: CASSPSGSTDTQYF. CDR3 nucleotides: TGCGCCAGCAGCCCTAGCGGGAGTACAGATACGCAGTATTTT.

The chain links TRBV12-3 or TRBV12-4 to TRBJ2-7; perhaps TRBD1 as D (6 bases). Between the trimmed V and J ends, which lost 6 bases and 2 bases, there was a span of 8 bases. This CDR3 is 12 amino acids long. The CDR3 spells CASSGQTYEQYF. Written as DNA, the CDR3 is TGTGCCAGCAGCGGACAGACCTACGAGCAGTACTTC.

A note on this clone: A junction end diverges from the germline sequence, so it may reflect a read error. CDR3 DNA sequence: TGTGCCAGCAGCATAGACAGGGAGCCGTTCTTC. It codes for CASSIDREPFF. The genes are TRBV12-3 or TRBV12-4 and TRBJ2-1, with 7 nucleotides matching TRBD1. This CDR3 has 11 amino acids.

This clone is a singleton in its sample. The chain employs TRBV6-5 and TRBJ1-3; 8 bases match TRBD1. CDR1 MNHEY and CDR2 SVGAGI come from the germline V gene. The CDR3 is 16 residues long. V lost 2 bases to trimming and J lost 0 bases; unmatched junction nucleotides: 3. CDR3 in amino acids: CASSYGTGVSGNTIYF. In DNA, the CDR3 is TGTGCCAGCAGTTACGGGACAGGTGTCTCTGGAAACACCATATATTTT.

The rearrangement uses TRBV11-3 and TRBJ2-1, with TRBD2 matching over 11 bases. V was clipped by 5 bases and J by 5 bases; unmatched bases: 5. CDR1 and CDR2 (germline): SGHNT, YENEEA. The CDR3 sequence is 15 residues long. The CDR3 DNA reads TGTGCCAGCAGCAAAAGACTAGCGGGGAACAATGAGCAGTTCTTC. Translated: CASSKRLAGNNEQFF.

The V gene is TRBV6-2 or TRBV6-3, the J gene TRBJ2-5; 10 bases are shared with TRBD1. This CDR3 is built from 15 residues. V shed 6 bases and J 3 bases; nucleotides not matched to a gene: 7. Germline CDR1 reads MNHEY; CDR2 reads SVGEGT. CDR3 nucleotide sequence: TGTGCCAGCAGCCCCCGGGACAGGGGAAAAGAGACCCAGTACTTC. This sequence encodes CASSPRDRGKETQYF.

Here the CDR3 reads CASSPQTAINTEAFF. For the CDR3, the DNA is TGTGCCAGCTCACCTCAGACAGCAATCAACACTGAAGCTTTCTTT. The rearrangement uses TRBV18 and TRBJ1-1; TRBD1 is a possible D gene (5 bases). The length of the CDR3 is 15 residues. Germline CDR1 and CDR2: KGHSH and LQKENI. V was clipped by 3 bases and J by 2 bases, with 13 bases between them. The whole variable domain, remainder taken from reference TRBV18 and TRBJ1-1, is NAGVMQNPRHLVRRRGQEARLRCSPMKGHSHVYWYRQLPEEGLKFMVYLQKENIIDESGMPKERFSAEFPKEGPSILRIQQVVRGDSAAYFCASSPQTAINTEAFFGQGTRLTVV.

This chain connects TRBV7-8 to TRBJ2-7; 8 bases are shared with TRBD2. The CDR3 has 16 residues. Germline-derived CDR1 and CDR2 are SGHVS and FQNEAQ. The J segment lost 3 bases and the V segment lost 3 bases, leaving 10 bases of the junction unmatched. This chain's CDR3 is CASSFPRSGGLYEQYF. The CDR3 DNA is TGTGCCAGCAGCTTCCCTAGAAGCGGGGGTCTCTACGAGCAGTACTTC.

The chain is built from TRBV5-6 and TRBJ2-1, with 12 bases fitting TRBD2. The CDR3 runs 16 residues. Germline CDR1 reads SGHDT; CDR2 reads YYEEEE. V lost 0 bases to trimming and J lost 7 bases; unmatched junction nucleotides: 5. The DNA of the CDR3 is TGTGCCAGCAGCTTGGTGGCTAGCGGGAGGGGTAATGAGCAGTTCTTC. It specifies CASSLVASGRGNEQFF.

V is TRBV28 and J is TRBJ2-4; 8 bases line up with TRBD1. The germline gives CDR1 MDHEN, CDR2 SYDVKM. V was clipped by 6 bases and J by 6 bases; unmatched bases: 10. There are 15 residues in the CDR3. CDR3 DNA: TGTGCCAGCAGGCATTGGACAGGGAATAGAAACATTCAGTACTTC. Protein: CASRHWTGNRNIQYF.

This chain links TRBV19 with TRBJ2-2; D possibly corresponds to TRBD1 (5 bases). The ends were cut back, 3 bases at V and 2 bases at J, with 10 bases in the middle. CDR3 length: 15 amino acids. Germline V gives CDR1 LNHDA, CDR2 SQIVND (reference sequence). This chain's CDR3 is CASSIYQGNTGELFF. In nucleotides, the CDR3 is TGTGCCAGTAGTATTTATCAGGGAAACACCGGGGAGCTGTTTTTT.

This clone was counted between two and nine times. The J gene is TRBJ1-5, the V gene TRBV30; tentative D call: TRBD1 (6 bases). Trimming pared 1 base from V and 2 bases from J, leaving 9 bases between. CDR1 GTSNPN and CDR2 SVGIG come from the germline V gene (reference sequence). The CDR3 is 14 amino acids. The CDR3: CAWSEGVCNQPQHF. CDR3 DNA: TGTGCCTGGAGTGAGGGGGTCTGCAATCAGCCCCAGCATTTT.

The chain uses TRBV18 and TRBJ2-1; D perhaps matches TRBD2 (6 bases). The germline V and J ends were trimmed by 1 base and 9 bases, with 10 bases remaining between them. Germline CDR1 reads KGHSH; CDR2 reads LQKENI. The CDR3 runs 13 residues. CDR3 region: CASSPLGEAEQFF. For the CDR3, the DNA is TGTGCCAGCTCACCACTCGGGGAGGCTGAGCAGTTCTTC.

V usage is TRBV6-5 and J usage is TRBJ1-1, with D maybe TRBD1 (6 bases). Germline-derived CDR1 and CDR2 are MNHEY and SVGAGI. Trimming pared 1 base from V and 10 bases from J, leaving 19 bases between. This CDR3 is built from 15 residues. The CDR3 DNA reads TGTGCCAGCAGTTACTGGGCAGGGGCGGGTTCTGGAGCTTTCTTT. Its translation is CASSYWAGAGSGAFF.

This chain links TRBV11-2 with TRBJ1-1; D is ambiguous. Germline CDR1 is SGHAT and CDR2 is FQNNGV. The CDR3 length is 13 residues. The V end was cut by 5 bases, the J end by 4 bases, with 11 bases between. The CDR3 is CASSTTASTEAFF. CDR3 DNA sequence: TGTGCCAGCAGCACAACAGCAAGCACTGAAGCTTTCTTT.

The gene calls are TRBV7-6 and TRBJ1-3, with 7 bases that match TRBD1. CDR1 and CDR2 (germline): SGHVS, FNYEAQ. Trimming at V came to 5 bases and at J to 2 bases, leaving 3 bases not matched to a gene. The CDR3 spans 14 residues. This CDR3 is CASSPRGAGNTIYF. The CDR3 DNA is TGTGCCAGCAGCCCCAGGGGGGCTGGAAACACCATATATTTT.

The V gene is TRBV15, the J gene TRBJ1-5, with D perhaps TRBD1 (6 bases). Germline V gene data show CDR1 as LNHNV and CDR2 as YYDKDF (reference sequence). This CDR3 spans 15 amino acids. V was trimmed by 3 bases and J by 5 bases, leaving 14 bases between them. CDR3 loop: CATSSRGRGDQPQHF. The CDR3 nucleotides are TGTGCCACCAGCAGTCGGGGCAGGGGAGATCAGCCCCAGCATTTT.

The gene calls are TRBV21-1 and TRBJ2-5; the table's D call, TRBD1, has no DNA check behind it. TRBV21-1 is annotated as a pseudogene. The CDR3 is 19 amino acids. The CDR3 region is CASCGQTGTGGACGETQYF. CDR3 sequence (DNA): TGTGCCAGCTGTGGGCAAACCGGGACAGGGGGCGCATGTGGGGAGACCCAGTACTTC.

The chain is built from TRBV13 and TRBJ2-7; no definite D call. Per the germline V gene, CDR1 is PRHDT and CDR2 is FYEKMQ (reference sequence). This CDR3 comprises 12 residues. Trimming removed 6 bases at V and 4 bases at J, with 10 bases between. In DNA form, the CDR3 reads TGTGCCAGCAGAGTTGGCAGTTACGAGCAGTACTTC. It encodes CASRVGSYEQYF.

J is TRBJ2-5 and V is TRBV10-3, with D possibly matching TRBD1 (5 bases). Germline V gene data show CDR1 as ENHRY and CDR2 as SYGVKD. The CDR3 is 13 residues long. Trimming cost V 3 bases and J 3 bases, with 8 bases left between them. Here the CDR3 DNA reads TGTGCCATCAGTGACAGGGCCGAAGAGACCCAGTACTTC. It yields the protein CAISDRAEETQYF.

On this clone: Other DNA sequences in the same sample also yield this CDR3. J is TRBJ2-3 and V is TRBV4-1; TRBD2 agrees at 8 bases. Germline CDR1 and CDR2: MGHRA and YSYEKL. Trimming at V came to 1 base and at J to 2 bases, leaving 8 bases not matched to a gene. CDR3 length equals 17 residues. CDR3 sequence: CASSQVASGGSTDTQYF. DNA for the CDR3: TGCGCCAGCAGCCAAGTTGCCAGCGGGGGATCCACAGATACGCAGTATTTT.

The DNA for the CDR3 is TGTGCCAGCAGCCGGATCGGGTCCGGGGAGCTGTTTTTT. It is translated as CASSRIGSGELFF. The chain recombines TRBV5-4 with TRBJ2-2; no definite D call. Germline V gives CDR1 SGHNT, CDR2 YYREEE (reference sequence). The CDR3 runs to 13 residues. Trimming shortened V by 4 bases and J by 6 bases, and 10 bases separated the two germline ends.

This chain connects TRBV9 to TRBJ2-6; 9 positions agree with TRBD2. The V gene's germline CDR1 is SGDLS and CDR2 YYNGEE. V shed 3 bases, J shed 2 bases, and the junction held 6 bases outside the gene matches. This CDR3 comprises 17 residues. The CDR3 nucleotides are TGTGCCAGCAGCGCCCCGCGCGGGGGGGCTGGGGCCAACGTCCTGACTTTC. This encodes CASSAPRGGAGANVLTF.

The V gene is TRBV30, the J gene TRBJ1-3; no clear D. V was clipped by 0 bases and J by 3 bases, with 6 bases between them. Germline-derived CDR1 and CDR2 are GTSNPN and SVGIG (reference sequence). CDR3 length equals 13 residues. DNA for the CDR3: TGTGCCTGGAGTGTACTAGTTGGAAACACCATATATTTT. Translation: CAWSVLVGNTIYF.

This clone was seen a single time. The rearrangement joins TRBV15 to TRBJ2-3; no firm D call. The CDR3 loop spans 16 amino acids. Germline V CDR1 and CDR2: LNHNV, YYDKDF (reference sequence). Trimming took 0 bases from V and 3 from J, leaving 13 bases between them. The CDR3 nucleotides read TGTGCCACCAGCAGAGATGTTGGCAGGATAACAGATACGCAGTATTTT. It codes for CATSRDVGRITDTQYF.

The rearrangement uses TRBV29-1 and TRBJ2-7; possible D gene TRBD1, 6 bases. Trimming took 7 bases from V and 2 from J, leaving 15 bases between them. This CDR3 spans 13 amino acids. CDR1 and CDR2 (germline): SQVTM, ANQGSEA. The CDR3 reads CSASRGAAYEQYF. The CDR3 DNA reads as TGCAGCGCGTCCAGGGGTGCTGCCTACGAGCAGTACTTC.

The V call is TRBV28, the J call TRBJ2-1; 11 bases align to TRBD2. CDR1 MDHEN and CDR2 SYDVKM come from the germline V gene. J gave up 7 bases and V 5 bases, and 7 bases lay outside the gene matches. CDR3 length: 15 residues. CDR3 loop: CASSALAGAGNEQFF. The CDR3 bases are TGTGCCAGCAGTGCACTAGCGGGGGCAGGGAATGAGCAGTTCTTC.

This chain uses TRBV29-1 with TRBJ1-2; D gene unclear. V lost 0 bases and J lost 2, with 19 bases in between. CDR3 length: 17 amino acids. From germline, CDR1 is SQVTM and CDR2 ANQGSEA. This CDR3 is CSVEESAGRGENYGYTF. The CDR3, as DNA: TGCAGCGTTGAAGAAAGCGCTGGGCGCGGGGAAAACTATGGCTACACCTTC.